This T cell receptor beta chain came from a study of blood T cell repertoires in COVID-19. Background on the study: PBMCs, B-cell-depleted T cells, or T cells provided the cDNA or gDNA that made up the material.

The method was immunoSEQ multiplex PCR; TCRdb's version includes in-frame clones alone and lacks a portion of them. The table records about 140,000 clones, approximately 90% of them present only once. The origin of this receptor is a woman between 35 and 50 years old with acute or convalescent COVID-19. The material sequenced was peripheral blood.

The CDR3 coding sequence is TGTGCCAGCAGTTTAGTTGGGGCGGGAGGGGAATTCTTC. This encodes CASSLVGAGGEFF. The chain is built from TRBV12-3 or TRBV12-4 and TRBJ2-1, with 9 bases matching TRBD2. Trimming at V came to 1 base and at J to 16 bases, leaving 8 bases not matched to a gene. This CDR3 spans 13 amino acids.